The 32 T cell receptor beta chains listed next were all sequenced from one sample in a study of response to subunit inactivated influenza vaccine. TCRdb re-called the RT-PCR reads through MiXCR, storing one row per CDR3 protein. Of around 540,000 distinct CDR3 sequences listed, approximately 12% are singletons. The source material was PBMCs from blood, sampled on the day of vaccination. The receptors come from a man in his forties or fifties who received an inactivated influenza vaccine.

The chain uses TRBV4-3 and TRBJ2-7; D gene uncertain. The CDR3 totals 14 residues. With 0 bases removed from V and 2 bases from J, the gap between germline ends came to 8 bases. The germline V gene has CDR1 LGHNA and CDR2 YSLEER. In DNA, the CDR3 is TGCGCCAGCAGCCAAGAGGTGCCTCCCTACGAGCAGTACTTC. Translating gives CASSQEVPPYEQYF.

This chain uses TRBV20-1 with TRBJ2-3; tentative D call: TRBD1 (6 bases). Germline V lookup: CDR1 DFQATT, CDR2 SNEGSKA (reference sequence). V gave up 6 bases and J gave up 2 bases, with 12 bases separating them. This CDR3 contains 13 residues. The CDR3 DNA follows: TGCAGTGCAACTGGGGGCCCCACAGATACGCAGTATTTT. This gives the protein CSATGGPTDTQYF.

This clonotype was observed a few times. The V gene is TRBV12-3 or TRBV12-4, the J gene TRBJ2-2; D ambiguous. The CDR3 runs to 16 residues. The V gene lost 3 bases and the J gene lost 7 bases, with 18 bases spanning the gap. The CDR3 here is CASSLGSGRLVGELFF. The CDR3, as DNA: TGTGCCAGCAGTTTGGGGTCGGGTAGGTTGGTCGGGGAGCTGTTTTTT.

This clonotype was detected ten times or more. The CDR3 DNA reads as TGTGCCACCAGTGATTCAACAGGCCGGTCCTACAATGAGCAGTTCTTC. Its protein product is CATSDSTGRSYNEQFF. This sequence joins TRBV24-1 and TRBJ2-1; D is perhaps TRBD1 (5 bases). The ends were cut back, 2 bases at V and 1 base at J, with 11 bases in the middle. CDR1 and CDR2 from the germline V gene are KGHDR and SFDVKD. This CDR3 region has 16 residues.

This clonotype was recorded many times. V is TRBV5-1 and J is TRBJ1-1; D possibly corresponds to TRBD1 (5 bases). Per germline, CDR1 SGHRS and CDR2 YFSETQ. V dropped 3 bases and J dropped 3 bases, with 15 bases sitting between them. The CDR3 covers 15 residues. In DNA, the CDR3 is TGCGCCAGCAGCTGGCTGGGACCCCCTGACACTGAAGCTTTCTTT. Its protein product is CASSWLGPPDTEAFF.

This clonotype was counted a few times. This chain links TRBV5-5 with TRBJ2-1; tentative D call: TRBD2 (5 bases). CDR1 SGHKS and CDR2 YYEKEE come from the germline V gene (reference sequence). The CDR3 is made up of 12 amino acids. The V gene lost 6 bases and the J gene lost 7 bases, with 11 bases spanning the gap. The CDR3 reads CASILGGNEQFF. The CDR3 region has the DNA TGTGCCAGCATCCTCGGAGGTAATGAGCAGTTCTTC.

V and J are TRBV11-2 and TRBJ2-2, with D tentatively TRBD2 (6 bases). The CDR3 is 13 amino acids. Trimming shortened V by 4 bases and J by 7 bases, and 10 bases separated the two germline ends. Germline CDR1 is SGHAT and CDR2 is FQNNGV. The CDR3 loop is CASSYTSYGELFF. The CDR3, as DNA: TGTGCCAGCAGCTATACTAGCTACGGGGAGCTGTTTTTT.

This clonotype turned up a few times. CDR3 sequence reads: CSMPRKQGGTFYEQYF. In DNA, the CDR3 is TGCAGTATGCCTAGAAAACAGGGGGGGACCTTTTACGAGCAGTACTTC. V and J are TRBV20-1 and TRBJ2-7; the D gene is possibly TRBD1 (8 bases). This CDR3 is built from 16 residues. Germline lookup yields CDR1 DFQATT and CDR2 SNEGSKA (reference sequence). Trimming took off 8 bases at V and 4 bases at J, with 27 bases between the two ends.

In this sample, this clonotype turned up a few times. DNA for the CDR3: TGCAGTGCTAGCTTGGGGGACACAGATACGCAGTATTTT. Its translation is CSASLGDTDTQYF. This chain links TRBV20-1 with TRBJ2-3, with D perhaps TRBD1 or TRBD2 (5 bases each). Germline V CDR1 and CDR2: DFQATT, SNEGSKA (reference sequence). Between the trimmed V and J ends, which lost 3 bases and 2 bases, there was a span of 9 bases. CDR3 size: 13 residues.

A remark on this clonotype: Germline is not matched at one junction end, which may reflect a read error. The V and J genes are TRBV9 and TRBJ2-2; D possibly corresponds to TRBD2 (6 bases). CDR3 length: 14 residues. Germline V gene lookup returns CDR1 SGDLS and CDR2 YYNGEE. CDR3 sequence reads: CASSVAPTTGGLFF. In nucleotides, the CDR3 is TGTGCCAGCAGCGTAGCACCAACCACCGGGGGGCTGTTTTTT.

The chain has TRBV12-3 or TRBV12-4 and TRBJ2-6; no firm D call. CDR3 size: 13 residues. Trimming left V 7 bases short and J 6 bases short, with 10 bases between. CDR3 nucleotide sequence: TGTGCCAGCACTGAACTCCAGGCCAACGTCCTGACTTTC. Translating it yields CASTELQANVLTF.

Ten or more counts support this clonotype. The genes are TRBV2 and TRBJ2-5; D unresolved. The CDR3 covers 11 residues. The germline V gene has CDR1 SNHLY and CDR2 FYNNEI. The germline V and J ends were trimmed by 5 bases and 2 bases, with 3 bases remaining between them. The DNA for the CDR3 is TGTGCCAGCAGTCGTCAAGAGACCCAGTACTTC. It codes for CASSRQETQYF.

The V and J genes are TRBV3-1 and TRBJ1-4; 7 bases map to TRBD1. V lost 5 bases and J lost 5; bases outside the gene matches: 2. Germline V gene data show CDR1 as LGHDT and CDR2 as YNNKEL (reference sequence). The CDR3 has 13 residues. CDR3 coding DNA: TGTGCCAGCAGCGGGACAGCGAATGAAAAACTGTTTTTT. Its translation: CASSGTANEKLFF.

The chain has TRBV21-1 and TRBJ1-1; no DNA check was done on the table's D call, TRBD1. TRBV21-1 is termed a pseudogene. This CDR3 has 14 residues. DNA for the CDR3: TGTGCCAGCAGCAAAGCCCGGGGGCTCGCTGAAGCTTTCTTT. Its protein is CASSKARGLAEAFF.

This clonotype was counted many times. V usage is TRBV20-1 and J usage is TRBJ2-1; 13 bases are shared with TRBD2. V lost 6 bases, J lost 8 bases, and 13 bases stayed unmatched. CDR3 length: 16 amino acids. Germline loops: CDR1 DFQATT, CDR2 SNEGSKA (reference sequence). The CDR3 loop is CSATDTTSGRVHEQFF. The CDR3 DNA reads TGCAGTGCAACTGATACCACTAGCGGGAGGGTCCATGAGCAGTTCTTC.

The chain employs TRBV4-1 and TRBJ2-3; 7 bases fit TRBD2. Unmatched junction bases numbered 18, after V lost 4 bases and J lost 2 bases. The germline gives CDR1 MGHRA, CDR2 YSYEKL. The CDR3 has 19 residues. In nucleotides, the CDR3 is TGCGCCAGCAGCCTAATAGAAACTGGGCTACGGGACTACACAGATACGCAGTATTTT. Translated, it gives CASSLIETGLRDYTDTQYF.

This clonotype was seen only a few times. The chain combines TRBV20-1 with TRBJ2-1, with TRBD2 matching 9 bases. In germline, CDR1 is DFQATT, CDR2 SNEGSKA (reference sequence). J was trimmed by 9 bases and V by 8 bases; bases with no gene match: 11. The CDR3 loop spans 13 amino acids. The chain's CDR3 is CSPGLAKVGEQFF. CDR3 sequence (DNA): TGCAGTCCGGGACTAGCTAAGGTCGGTGAGCAGTTCTTC.

The chain couples TRBV7-2 to TRBJ1-2; possible D gene TRBD1, 5 bases. The V end lost 5 bases, the J end lost 5 bases, and 21 bases lay between the germline ends. The CDR3 is 16 amino acids. Looked up from germline, CDR1 is SGHTA and CDR2 is FQGNSA. CDR3 DNA sequence: TGTGCCAGCAGCCCGGGCTCCCAGGGATCTTCTTATGGCTACACCTTC. This codes for CASSPGSQGSSYGYTF.

This clonotype showed up many times. The V and J genes are TRBV20-1 and TRBJ2-3; D unresolved. CDR3 length: 14 amino acids. Trimming removed 1 base from V and 1 base from J, with 9 bases in between. In germline, CDR1 is DFQATT, CDR2 SNEGSKA (reference sequence). DNA for the CDR3: TGCAGTGCTAGAGTTGCGACGGGCACAGATACGCAGTATTTT. This gives the protein CSARVATGTDTQYF.

V is TRBV4-1 and J is TRBJ2-1; possibly TRBD1 for D (6 bases). The V end was cut by 5 bases, the J end by 7 bases, with 18 bases between. This CDR3 comprises 15 residues. Germline assignment: CDR1 MGHRA and CDR2 YSYEKL. In DNA, the CDR3 is TGCGCCAGCAGCTCTACAGGGATTTACAAGAATGAGCAGTTCTTC. It specifies CASSSTGIYKNEQFF.

A few counts support this clonotype. This rearrangement joins TRBV10-2 to TRBJ2-5, with D perhaps TRBD1 (5 bases). CDR1 WSHSY and CDR2 SAAADI come from the germline V gene. This CDR3 is built from 13 residues. V shed 0 bases and J shed 4 bases, with 6 bases lying between them. The CDR3 DNA follows: TGCGCCAGCAGTGAGTCTACAGGAGAGACCCAGTACTTC. Translated, it gives CASSESTGETQYF.

This clonotype appeared a few times. The V gene is TRBV27, the J gene TRBJ2-5; 9 nucleotides agree with TRBD2. The CDR3 consists of 15 residues. CDR1 is MNHEY, CDR2 SMNVEV, per germline (reference sequence). Trimming took 4 bases from V and 2 from J; bases not matched to a gene: 5. The CDR3 DNA reads as TGTGCCAGCAGTTCGTTAGCGGGAGCACAAGAGACCCAGTACTTC. Amino acids: CASSSLAGAQETQYF.

This clonotype has a handful of counts. This chain links TRBV29-1 with TRBJ2-7; TRBD2 is a possible D gene (6 bases). Germline lookup yields CDR1 SQVTM and CDR2 ANQGSEA. The CDR3 loop spans 16 amino acids. Trimming took off 4 bases at V and 5 bases at J, with 24 bases between the two ends. The CDR3 loop is CSVAGVWVGAMDEQYF. DNA for the CDR3: TGCAGCGTTGCGGGGGTTTGGGTTGGGGCAATGGACGAGCAGTACTTC.

This clonotype was picked up a small number of times. The V gene is TRBV7-9, the J gene TRBJ2-3; D is ambiguous. CDR3 length: 12 amino acids. V lost 1 base, J lost 7 bases, and 6 bases lay in between. Germline V lookup: CDR1 SEHNR, CDR2 FQNEAQ (reference sequence). The CDR3 DNA is TGTGCCAGCAGCTTAGACTCGAATACGCAGTATTTT. Translated: CASSLDSNTQYF.

The chain employs TRBV4-3 and TRBJ1-1; tentative D call: TRBD1 (5 bases). This CDR3 contains 15 residues. The germline V gene encodes CDR1 LGHNA and CDR2 YSLEER. V shed 4 bases and J shed 1 base, with 13 bases lying between them. The DNA for the CDR3 is TGCGCCAGCAGCCGGACCCTGACAGAGAACACTGAAGCTTTCTTT. As protein: CASSRTLTENTEAFF.

V gene TRBV20-1 combines with J gene TRBJ2-1, with D possibly TRBD2 on 6 matching bases. Germline assignment: CDR1 DFQATT and CDR2 SNEGSKA (reference sequence). Trimming took off 3 bases at V and 10 bases at J, with 19 bases between the two ends. CDR3 size: 14 residues. The CDR3 sequence: CSARAPLRGGEQFF. CDR3 DNA: TGCAGTGCTAGGGCCCCTTTAAGGGGAGGAGAGCAGTTCTTC.

The chain is built from TRBV28 and TRBJ2-5; D might be TRBD2 (5 bases). This CDR3 region has 13 residues. Trimming cost V 7 bases and J 3 bases, with 12 bases left between them. Germline values: CDR1 MDHEN, CDR2 SYDVKM. CDR3 coding DNA: TGTGCCAGCACCGGTATGAGGGAAGAGACCCAGTACTTC. This encodes CASTGMREETQYF.

The CDR3 DNA sequence: TGTGCCAGCTCACCACTGGTAGGGGAGAATTCACCCCTCCACTTT. This codes for CASSPLVGENSPLHF. This chain links TRBV18 with TRBJ1-6; TRBD1 is a possible D gene (5 bases). Trimming removed 1 base from V and 7 bases from J, with 11 bases in between. This CDR3 comprises 15 residues. Germline CDR1 is KGHSH and CDR2 is LQKENI. Drawing the rest from reference TRBV18 and TRBJ1-6, the complete variable domain is NAGVMQNPRHLVRRRGQEARLRCSPMKGHSHVYWYRQLPEEGLKFMVYLQKENIIDESGMPKERFSAEFPKEGPSILRIQQVVRGDSAAYFCASSPLVGENSPLHFGNGTRLTVT.

This clonotype has ten or more counts. The rearrangement uses TRBV11-1 and TRBJ2-2; 11 nucleotides agree with TRBD2. Unmatched junction bases numbered 9, after V lost 2 bases and J lost 4 bases. CDR3 length equals 18 residues. Germline V CDR1 and CDR2: SGHAT, FQDESV (reference sequence). This chain's CDR3 is CASSLPPRLAGLTGELFF. DNA of the CDR3: TGTGCCAGCAGCTTACCTCCCAGACTAGCGGGACTCACCGGGGAGCTGTTTTTT.

At least ten counts were recorded for this clonotype. This chain links TRBV5-1 with TRBJ1-2; no reliable D call. Trimming stripped 2 bases from V and 2 bases from J, with 16 bases between. The CDR3 runs 16 residues. From germline, CDR1 is SGHRS and CDR2 YFSETQ. The CDR3 DNA reads TGCGCCAGCAGCTTCGGGTTCGGCACAGCGAACTATGGCTACACCTTC. Translated: CASSFGFGTANYGYTF.

The chain carries TRBV28 and TRBJ2-4; D gene uncertain. The V end lost 2 bases, the J end lost 2 bases, and 13 bases lay between the germline ends. The germline CDR1 and CDR2 sequences are MDHEN and SYDVKM. This CDR3 is built from 16 residues. The CDR3 region has the DNA TGTGCCAGCAGTTTAGACCTCCGGTTATCCAAAAACATTCAGTACTTC. This encodes CASSLDLRLSKNIQYF. The variable domain in full, with the rest retrieved from reference TRBV28 and TRBJ2-4, is DVKVTQSSRYLVKRTGEKVFLECVQDMDHENMFWYRQDPGLGLRLIYFSYDVKMKEKGDIPEGYSVSREKKERFSLILESASTNQTSMYLCASSLDLRLSKNIQYFGAGTRLSVL.

This chain uses TRBV12-3 or TRBV12-4 with TRBJ2-3; 8 nucleotides align to TRBD1. V lost 5 bases, J lost 3 bases, and 7 bases stayed unmatched. This CDR3 region has 15 residues. CDR3 nucleotides: TGTGCCAGCAGTCCAAGACAGGGGTGGACAGATACGCAGTATTTT. It translates to CASSPRQGWTDTQYF.